The T cell receptor (beta chain) described here comes from a study of blood T cell repertoires in COVID-19. Across the study: Whether acute or convalescent, the COVID-19 samples came from the United States, Italy and Spain. Sample material is recorded as cDNA or gDNA derived from T cells, B-cell-depleted T cells, or PBMCs.

Seattle cases were enrolled at active infection and followed longitudinally. Generated by immunoSEQ multiplex PCR, the TCRdb table keeps only in-frame clones and is missing some. The sample records 150,000 to 200,000 clones, roughly 91% being singletons. Germline lookup yields CDR1 SGHAT and CDR2 FQNNGV. The CDR3 runs 16 residues. V was pared by 1 base and J by 3 bases, with 16 bases between. The sequencing input was peripheral blood. The chain employs TRBV11-2 and TRBJ2-7; tentatively, D is TRBD1 (5 bases). The TCR originated in a man younger than 35 with COVID-19, enrolled during active disease. CDR3 coding DNA: TGTGCCAGCAGCTTAGTCTCCAGGGCCTATAACTACGAGCAGTACTTC. Translated: CASSLVSRAYNYEQYF.